This T cell receptor beta chain stems from a study of a mutant IDH1 vaccine in newly diagnosed glioma. About the research overall: Of treated patients, 62.5% were men and about 38% women, averaging around 42 years. Most had both radiotherapy and temozolomide beforehand; others had only one. Study-wide results and limits: Vaccination elicited immune responses in approximately 93% of patients.

Notes on this clone: Its antigen is not known.

TCRdb's copy holds only in-frame clones and misses some; the assay was immunoSEQ multiplex PCR. Of 40,000 to 50,000 clones listed, roughly 88% are singletons. Described time point: week 5, during vaccination. Each dose of the vaccine consisted of 300 ug of mutant IDH1 20-mer peptide, with topical imiquimod. Donors had new WHO grade 3 or 4 IDH1-mutant, ATRX-lost astrocytomas. This specimen was PBMCs, taken from a glioma patient whose treatment included an IDH1 peptide vaccine. The TCR originated in a man aged 40-49 years with glioma.

DNA of the CDR3: TGTGCCAGCAGTTTGGGGGAAGGGAATGAGCAGTTCTTC. Translating it yields CASSLGEGNEQFF. The V call is TRBV27, the J call TRBJ2-1, with D tentatively TRBD1 or TRBD2 (5 bases each). CDR1 and CDR2 (germline): MNHEY, SMNVEV (reference sequence). The CDR3 has 13 residues. V was trimmed by 3 bases and J by 7 bases, leaving 10 bases between them.